The TCR beta chain described here comes from a study of blood T cells in healthy people across ages. A second PCR of 7 to 11 cycles used a sample-barcoded 5' primer and a J-beta primer mix. Paired-end reads containing CDR3 totaled no fewer than 2.5 million for each sample. TCRdb redid the calling of the 5' RACE reads with MiXCR, one entry per CDR3 protein. The repertoire holds around 1.1 million distinct CDR3 sequences, with roughly two fifths as singletons. With regard to this clonotype: One end of the junction fails to match germline, which may point to a read error.

This CDR3 has 14 residues. The germline gives CDR1 LGHDT, CDR2 YNNKEL (reference sequence). V is TRBV3-1 and J is TRBJ2-1, with D perhaps TRBD2 (5 bases). The clonotype comes from a young man in good health. The sequenced sample was blood. CDR3 sequence: CASRRTDSHNEQFF. The CDR3 DNA sequence: TGTGCCAGCAGGCGGACGGACTCCCACAATGAGCAGTTCTTC.